Below are 29 T cell receptor beta chains sequenced from a single sample in a study of identical twins. Via MiXCR, TCRdb re-called the 5' RACE reads, giving one row per CDR3 protein. The table has 200,000 or so distinct CDR3 sequences, about 7.5% seen once; the top ten hold less than 2.5%. The same data also went into a second study, on yellow fever vaccine responses in identical twins.

Sequenced material: memory (CD45RO+) T cells sorted from blood. These receptors were collected from a woman younger than 35 in good health.

This clonotype was seen only a few times. The chain uses TRBV7-9 and TRBJ2-5; maybe TRBD2 (6 bases). Germline CDR1 SEHNR, CDR2 FQNEAQ (reference sequence). The CDR3 has 15 amino acids. V gave up 1 base and J gave up 5 bases, with 14 bases separating them. CDR3: CASSLESGSGETQYF. The CDR3 region has the DNA TGTGCCAGCAGCTTAGAGTCCGGGAGCGGGGAGACCCAGTACTTC.

There are many counts of this clonotype. The chain is built from TRBV12-3 or TRBV12-4 and TRBJ2-1; no clear D gene. The CDR3 loop spans 12 amino acids. V lost 6 bases and J 5 bases, leaving 8 bases between the germline ends. CDR3 DNA sequence: TGTGCCAGCAGGGGCCTAGACAATGAGCAGTTCTTC. Translating it yields CASRGLDNEQFF.

The table lists this clonotype with many counts. CDR3 protein: CASSFQSTNTGELFF. CDR3 sequence (DNA): TGTGCCAGCAGTTTCCAGTCTACTAACACCGGGGAGCTGTTTTTT. The chain links TRBV28 to TRBJ2-2; no clear D. Germline V gene lookup returns CDR1 MDHEN and CDR2 SYDVKM. CDR3 length: 15 residues. Trimming took off 3 bases at V and 2 bases at J, with 10 bases between the two ends.

This chain uses TRBV29-1 with TRBJ1-2; D ambiguous. Germline CDR1 SQVTM, CDR2 ANQGSEA. V lost 6 bases and J 8 bases, leaving 13 bases between the germline ends. The CDR3 is made up of 11 amino acids. CDR3 nucleotides: TGCAGCGTGAAGGATGGGAGAGGCTACACCTTC. This sequence encodes CSVKDGRGYTF.

This clonotype was seen more than once but under ten times. The chain uses TRBV14 and TRBJ1-6; D is ambiguous. The V gene's germline CDR1 is SGHDN and CDR2 FVKESK. The CDR3 loop spans 15 amino acids. The V gene lost 3 bases and the J gene lost 0 bases, with 6 bases spanning the gap. The CDR3 protein is CASSQSASYNSPLHF. DNA for the CDR3: TGTGCCAGCAGCCAGAGCGCCTCCTATAATTCACCCCTCCACTTT.

The J gene is TRBJ2-5, the V gene TRBV2, with 10 bases that match TRBD1. The CDR3 runs to 16 residues. The junction had 11 bases not matched to a gene; V was cut back by 5 bases and J by 5 bases. Looked up from germline, CDR1 is SNHLY and CDR2 is FYNNEI. CDR3: CASSWYRDRGSETQYF. As DNA, the CDR3 is TGTGCCAGCAGTTGGTACCGGGACAGGGGTTCGGAGACCCAGTACTTC.

This clonotype has more than one count but fewer than ten. The chain employs TRBV3-1 and TRBJ2-5; D is perhaps TRBD2 (5 bases). This CDR3 contains 14 residues. Germline-derived CDR1 and CDR2 are LGHDT and YNNKEL (reference sequence). The germline V and J ends were trimmed by 0 bases and 5 bases, with 10 bases remaining between them. As DNA, the CDR3 is TGTGCCAGCAGCCAAGAAACACTAGTCGAGACCCAGTACTTC. Amino acid sequence: CASSQETLVETQYF.

The table lists this clonotype with many counts. The rearrangement uses TRBV29-1 and TRBJ2-5; maybe TRBD2 (5 bases). Germline V gives CDR1 SQVTM, CDR2 ANQGSEA. The CDR3 sequence is 15 residues long. The V and J ends lost 2 bases and 1 base respectively, with 14 bases between them. DNA for the CDR3: TGCAGCGTTGAACCTCAACTCGGGATCCAAGAGACCCAGTACTTC. Amino acids: CSVEPQLGIQETQYF.

This clonotype appeared many times. This rearrangement joins TRBV6-5 to TRBJ2-6, with D possibly matching TRBD2 (5 bases). The CDR3 has 16 residues. V dropped 0 bases and J dropped 2 bases, with 8 bases sitting between them. Germline CDR1 reads MNHEY; CDR2 reads SVGAGI. The CDR3 loop reads CASSYSHGAGANVLTF. As DNA, the CDR3 is TGTGCCAGCAGTTACTCACACGGGGCTGGGGCCAACGTCCTGACTTTC.

The sample holds many counts of this clonotype. The rearrangement links TRBV4-1 to TRBJ1-1; D is unclear. V gave up 0 bases and J gave up 1 base, with 9 bases separating them. The CDR3 runs to 15 residues. Per germline, CDR1 MGHRA and CDR2 YSYEKL. The CDR3 coding sequence is TGCGCCAGCAGCCAAGATAGAGCCAGGAACACTGAAGCTTTCTTT. Its protein product is CASSQDRARNTEAFF.

The rearrangement joins TRBV27 to TRBJ1-2, with D tentatively TRBD1 (5 bases). The CDR3 spans 14 residues. V lost 7 bases to trimming and J lost 4 bases, with 16 bases between them. From germline, CDR1 is MNHEY and CDR2 SMNVEV (reference sequence). In nucleotides, the CDR3 is TGTGCCAGCACCACTAACGCCGGGACCTATGGCTACACCTTC. It translates to CASTTNAGTYGYTF.

This clonotype was picked up a small number of times. The chain employs TRBV7-9 and TRBJ2-7; D tentatively reads TRBD1 or TRBD2 (5 bases each). Trimming left V 1 base short and J 6 bases short, with 7 bases between. The CDR3 totals 12 residues. CDR1 is SEHNR, CDR2 FQNEAQ, per germline (reference sequence). CDR3 bases: TGTGCCAGCAGCTTAGGGGACGGCGAGCAGTACTTC. Amino acids: CASSLGDGEQYF.

V is TRBV7-9 and J is TRBJ2-7; 8 bases are shared with TRBD1. This CDR3 comprises 15 residues. V gave up 5 bases and J gave up 5 bases; unmatched junction bases: 11. CDR1 and CDR2 from the germline V gene are SEHNR and FQNEAQ (reference sequence). The CDR3 here is CASSPLGRQGNEQYF. The CDR3 nucleotides are TGTGCCAGCAGCCCCCTGGGGCGACAGGGGAACGAGCAGTACTTC.

This clonotype has only a few counts. Written as DNA, the CDR3 is TGCAGTGCTGGGCCGGTTTATGGCTACACCTTC. Protein sequence: CSAGPVYGYTF. The chain employs TRBV20-1 and TRBJ1-2; D ambiguous. The CDR3 spans 11 residues. The germline V gene has CDR1 DFQATT and CDR2 SNEGSKA (reference sequence). The ends were cut back, 5 bases at V and 5 bases at J, with 9 bases in the middle.

This clonotype appeared a single time. This rearrangement joins TRBV7-2 to TRBJ1-4; the D is unclear. The CDR3 runs to 14 residues. The germline CDR1 and CDR2 sequences are SGHTA and FQGNSA. Trimming left V 2 bases short and J 8 bases short, with 12 bases between. Here the CDR3 DNA reads TGTGCCAGCAGCTTATCATTTCGGGGAGAAAAACTGTTTTTT. Amino acids: CASSLSFRGEKLFF.

This clonotype was counted ten times or more. The rearrangement links TRBV12-3 or TRBV12-4 to TRBJ2-3; D call uncertain. V was shortened by 6 bases and J by 0 bases, with 10 bases between the two germline ends. The CDR3 totals 14 residues. The CDR3 DNA follows: TGTGCCAGCAGGCACGCAGCTAGCACAGATACGCAGTATTTT. Protein: CASRHAASTDTQYF.

V is TRBV19 and J is TRBJ2-1; 14 bases fit TRBD2. The CDR3 spans 17 residues. The germline V gene encodes CDR1 LNHDA and CDR2 SQIVND (reference sequence). The junction had 5 bases not matched to a gene; V was cut back by 5 bases and J by 2 bases. DNA for the CDR3: TGTGCCAGTAGTCGGACTAGCGGGAGGTACGCCTACAATGAGCAGTTCTTC. Translated, it gives CASSRTSGRYAYNEQFF.

The J gene is TRBJ2-1, the V gene TRBV30; no clear D gene. This CDR3 is built from 13 residues. V dropped 2 bases and J dropped 7 bases, with 12 bases sitting between them. Germline V gives CDR1 GTSNPN, CDR2 SVGIG (reference sequence). CDR3 region: CAWSRSVMNEQFF. CDR3 coding DNA: TGTGCCTGGAGTAGGTCAGTAATGAATGAGCAGTTCTTC.

V gene TRBV5-1 combines with J gene TRBJ2-1, with D unclear. This CDR3 has 14 residues. Germline V gene data show CDR1 as SGHRS and CDR2 as YFSETQ. Trimming shortened V by 4 bases and J by 4 bases, and 12 bases separated the two germline ends. DNA of the CDR3: TGCGCCAGCAGCATGGAGCTGTTTTACAATGAGCAGTTCTTC. Residues: CASSMELFYNEQFF.

This clonotype appeared many times. The J gene is TRBJ1-2, the V gene TRBV7-9; 9 bases are a match to TRBD1. CDR1 and CDR2 (germline): SEHNR, FQNEAQ (reference sequence). The trim removed 4 bases at V and 7 bases at J, leaving 7 bases unmatched. CDR3 length: 14 amino acids. The CDR3 region has the DNA TGTGCCAGCAGCTCGGGACAGGGCGGAGGTGGCTACACCTTC. This codes for CASSSGQGGGGYTF.

This clonotype was seen ten or more times. The chain joins TRBV15 to TRBJ2-3; D gene uncertain. The germline V gene encodes CDR1 LNHNV and CDR2 YYDKDF (reference sequence). The ends were cut back, 1 base at V and 14 bases at J, with 19 bases in the middle. There are 14 residues in the CDR3. The CDR3 region is CATSRAETLNRPYF. For the CDR3, the DNA is TGTGCCACCAGCAGAGCGGAGACTCTTAATCGTCCGTATTTT.

The chain recombines TRBV6-1 with TRBJ1-5, with 7 bases lining up with TRBD1. The V segment lost 7 bases and the J segment 0 bases; nucleotides outside the gene matches: 3. This CDR3 has 14 amino acids. Germline V gene sequence: CDR1 MNHNS, CDR2 SASEGT. The CDR3 protein is CASKDRVSNQPQHF. The CDR3 bases are TGTGCCAGCAAAGACAGGGTTAGCAATCAGCCCCAGCATTTT.

This clonotype has ten or more counts. J is TRBJ2-1 and V is TRBV12-3 or TRBV12-4; 8 nucleotides line up with TRBD2. The J segment lost 3 bases and the V segment lost 6 bases, leaving 7 bases of the junction unmatched. This CDR3 region has 15 residues. The CDR3 reads CASRTLTSGYNEQFF. The CDR3 DNA is TGTGCCAGCAGGACTTTAACTAGCGGCTACAATGAGCAGTTCTTC.

At least ten counts were recorded for this clonotype. V usage is TRBV5-1 and J usage is TRBJ1-1, with 10 bases that match TRBD1. The CDR3 runs 15 residues. Germline trimming cut 0 bases from V and 4 bases from J; bases unmatched to any gene: 3. Germline values: CDR1 SGHRS, CDR2 YFSETQ. CDR3 sequence: CASSLAGTGVTEAFF. In DNA form, the CDR3 reads TGCGCCAGCAGCTTGGCCGGGACAGGGGTCACTGAAGCTTTCTTT. Full variable domain (outside the CDR3, taken from reference TRBV5-1 and TRBJ1-1): KAGVTQTPRYLIKTRGQQVTLSCSPISGHRSVSWYQQTPGQGLQFLFEYFSETQRNKGNFPGRFSGRQFSNSRSEMNVSTLELGDSALYLCASSLAGTGVTEAFFGQGTRLTVV.

V usage is TRBV7-2 and J usage is TRBJ2-1, with 14 positions matching TRBD2. The germline V gene encodes CDR1 SGHTA and CDR2 FQGNSA. The CDR3 consists of 16 residues. V trimming: 0 bases; J trimming: 7 bases; junction bases outside the gene matches: 2. DNA for the CDR3: TGTGCCAGCAGCTTAGCAGGGACTAGCGGGGGAAATGAGCAGTTCTTC. This gives the protein CASSLAGTSGGNEQFF.

The V gene is TRBV15, the J gene TRBJ2-7, with D unclear. Germline CDR1 reads LNHNV; CDR2 reads YYDKDF (reference sequence). The CDR3 length is 14 residues. V was clipped by 1 base and J by 0 bases, with 7 bases between them. This chain's CDR3 is CATSRAQVSYEQYF. The CDR3 DNA reads as TGTGCCACCAGCAGAGCCCAAGTCTCCTACGAGCAGTACTTC.

The chain employs TRBV10-1 and TRBJ2-1; TRBD2 aligns across 12 bases. After removal of 7 bases from V and 6 bases from J, the junction contained 10 bases not matched to a gene. This CDR3 is 16 amino acids long. The germline gives CDR1 WNHNN, CDR2 SYGVQD (reference sequence). CDR3 DNA sequence: TGCGCCAGCACCAGGGGACTAGCGGGTCTCAGCAATGAGCAGTTCTTC. This gives the protein CASTRGLAGLSNEQFF.

This clonotype was seen a few times. The V and J genes are TRBV7-8 and TRBJ2-1, with 10 bases aligning to TRBD1. CDR3 length: 16 residues. Per germline, CDR1 SGHVS and CDR2 FQNEAQ. V shed 2 bases, J shed 4 bases, and the junction held 5 bases outside the gene matches. CDR3 in amino acids: CASSLIGTGVYNEQFF. CDR3 coding DNA: TGTGCCAGCAGCTTAATCGGGACAGGGGTATACAATGAGCAGTTCTTC. Full variable domain (missing parts from reference TRBV7-8 and TRBJ2-1): GAGVSQSPRYKVAKRGQDVALRCDPISGHVSLFWYQQALGQGPEFLTYFQNEAQLDKSGLPSDRFFAERPEGSVSTLKIQRTQQEDSAVYLCASSLIGTGVYNEQFFGPGTRLTVL.

Ten or more counts support this clonotype. The rearrangement joins TRBV2 to TRBJ1-2; D ambiguous. Trimming took 6 bases from V and 2 from J, leaving 7 bases between them. Germline-derived CDR1 and CDR2 are SNHLY and FYNNEI. The CDR3 spans 12 residues. In DNA form, the CDR3 reads TGTGCCAGCAGACAGACCAACTATGGCTACACCTTC. It encodes CASRQTNYGYTF. The full variable domain, rest sourced from reference TRBV2 and TRBJ1-2, is EPEVTQTPSHQVTQMGQEVILRCVPISNHLYFYWYRQILGQKVEFLVSFYNNEISEKSEIFDDQFSVERPDGSNFTLKIRSTKLEDSAMYFCASRQTNYGYTFGSGTRLTVV.